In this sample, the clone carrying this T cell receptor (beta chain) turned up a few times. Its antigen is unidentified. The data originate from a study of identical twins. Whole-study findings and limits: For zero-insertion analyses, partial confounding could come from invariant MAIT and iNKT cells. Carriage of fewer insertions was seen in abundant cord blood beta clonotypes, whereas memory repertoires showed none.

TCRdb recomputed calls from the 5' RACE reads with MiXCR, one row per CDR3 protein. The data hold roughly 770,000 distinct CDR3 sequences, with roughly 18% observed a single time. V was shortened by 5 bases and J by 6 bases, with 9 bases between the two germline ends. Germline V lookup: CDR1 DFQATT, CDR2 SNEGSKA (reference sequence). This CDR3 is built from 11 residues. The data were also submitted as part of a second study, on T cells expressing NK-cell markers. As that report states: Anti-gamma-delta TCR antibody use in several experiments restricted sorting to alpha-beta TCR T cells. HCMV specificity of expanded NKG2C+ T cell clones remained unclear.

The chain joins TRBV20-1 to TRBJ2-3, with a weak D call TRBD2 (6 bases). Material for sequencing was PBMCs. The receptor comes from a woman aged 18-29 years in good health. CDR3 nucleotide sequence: TGCAGTGCTCGTACTAGCGATACGCAGTATTTT. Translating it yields CSARTSDTQYF.